This TCR beta chain was documented in a study of blood T cell repertoires in COVID-19 (dated by TCRdb to the early 2020s). With regard to the full study: The collaborator samples originated in the United States, Italy and Spain and spanned the acute and convalescent phases of COVID-19. Deeply sampled blood TCRbeta repertoires from subjects exposed to, actively infected with, or recovered from COVID-19 were included in the dataset. Nearly every sample came with metadata listing a de-identified subject ID, COVID-19 status, age in years and sex. Where available, HLA class I and class II types were obtained from metadata supplied by the sample provider rather than from assay-based typing. The samples were drawn from two sources: the first 160 participants of the ongoing ImmuneRACE study, and 1,254 subjects contributed by 6 global collaborators. The repertoires were released in a freely available public database meant as a resource for research on the immune response to SARS-CoV-2. The material from the prospective study consisted of cDNA or gDNA derived from T cells, B-cell-depleted T cells, or PBMCs.

Turning to this clone: The specificity of this receptor is unknown. There are no base qualities to consult, and no much larger clone falls within one base.

On the study overall, not on this receptor specifically: How much clinical and demographic metadata was included differed by source and by participant, and the metadata was provided uncurated.

Whole blood was collected in K2EDTA tubes by collaborating institutions according to the institutions' own protocols. For TCRbeta analysis, collaborators shipped samples in one of three forms: frozen whole blood, isolated PBMCs, or DNA extracted from either of those sample types. From a lookup of the germline V gene, CDR1 and CDR2 are SGDLS and YYNGEE. The cysteine opens and the phenylalanine closes a CDR3 of 14 amino acids. The entry retains the CDR3 DNA only, 42 bases that are in frame from base 1. V drops 0 bases and J drops 4 bases, leaving 8 bases in between. TCRbeta CDR3 regions were amplified from genomic DNA using the immunoSEQ Assay, a bias-controlled multiplex PCR. As for the authors' bioinformatics: Within the assay, amplification of reference gene primers was used to estimate how many nucleated cells each sample contained. To quantify the absolute abundance of each unique TCRbeta CDR3 rearrangement, sequence reads were collapsed and filtered. For each sample, productive Simpson clonality was calculated by taking the square root of Simpson's diversity index across productive rearrangements. The source is immuneACCESS, and TCRdb retained only in-frame sequences with V and J called. Part of the clones is not carried over; for the studies checked, unresolved V genes explain less than half of this, and the remainder is unexplained. V, J and clone size reflect that table, while D and trimming were determined from the DNA. The sample table lists about 83,000 clones, 75% to 90% of them with a count of one. The ten biggest clones cover 3% of the sample.

The sequencing input was peripheral blood. This clonotype was obtained from a woman aged 45-65 years with active or convalescent COVID-19. This chain joins TRBV9 to TRBJ1-5; the D gene cannot be resolved reliably. The sequence in DNA is TGTGCCAGCAGCGTAGGCCAGGTGAATCAGCCCCAGCATTTT. This codes for CASSVGQVNQPQHF.